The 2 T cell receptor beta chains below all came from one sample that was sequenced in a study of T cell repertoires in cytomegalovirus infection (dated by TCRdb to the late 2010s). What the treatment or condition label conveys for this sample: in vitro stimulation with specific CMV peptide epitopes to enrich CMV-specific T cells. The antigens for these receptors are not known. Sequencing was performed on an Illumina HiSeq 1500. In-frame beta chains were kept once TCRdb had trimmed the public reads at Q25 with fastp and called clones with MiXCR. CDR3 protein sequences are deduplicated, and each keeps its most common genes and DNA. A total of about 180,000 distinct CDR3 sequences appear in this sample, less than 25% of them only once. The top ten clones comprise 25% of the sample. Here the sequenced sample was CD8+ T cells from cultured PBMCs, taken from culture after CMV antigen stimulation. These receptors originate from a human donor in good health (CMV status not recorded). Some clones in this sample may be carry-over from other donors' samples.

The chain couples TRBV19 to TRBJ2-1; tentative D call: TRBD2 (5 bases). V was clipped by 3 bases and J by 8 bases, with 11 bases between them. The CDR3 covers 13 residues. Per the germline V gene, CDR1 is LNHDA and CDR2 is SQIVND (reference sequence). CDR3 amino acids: CASSIPGVHEQFF. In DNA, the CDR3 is TGTGCCAGTAGTATCCCCGGGGTCCATGAGCAGTTCTTC. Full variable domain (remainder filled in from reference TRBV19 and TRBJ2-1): DGGITQSPKYLFRKEGQNVTLSCEQNLNHDAMYWYRQDPGQGLRLIYYSQIVNDFQKGDIAEGYSVSREKKESFPLTVTSAQKNPTAFYLCASSIPGVHEQFFGPGTRLTVL.

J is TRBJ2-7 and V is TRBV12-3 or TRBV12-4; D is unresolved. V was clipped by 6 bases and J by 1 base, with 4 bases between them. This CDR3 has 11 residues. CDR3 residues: CASSQSYEQYF. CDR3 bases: TGTGCCAGCAGCCAGTCCTACGAGCAGTACTTC.